This TCR beta chain emerged from a study of T cell responses to AZD1222 COVID-19 vaccine. The repertoire was sequenced with immunoSEQ multiplex PCR; TCRdb's copy has only in-frame clones and lacks some. In the table there are 150,000 to 200,000 clones, about 91% of which are singletons. This clone was counted a single time. This sequence was found in an adult who received the AZD1222 COVID-19 vaccine. Specimen: peripheral blood, collected 28 days after the second AZD1222 dose.

CDR3 amino acids: CASSQVGTEAFF. The CDR3 DNA reads as TGCGCCAGCAGCCAAGTGGGCACTGAAGCTTTCTTT. The chain recombines TRBV4-1 with TRBJ1-1, with D unresolved. The CDR3 covers 12 residues. Trimming pared 1 base from V and 4 bases from J, leaving 4 bases between. Looked up from germline, CDR1 is MGHRA and CDR2 is YSYEKL.